The 24 T cell receptor beta chains presented below share a single source sample, sequenced in a study of identical twins. TCRdb independently ran MiXCR on the 5' RACE reads; one entry per CDR3 protein. Of about 720,000 distinct CDR3 sequences in the sample, over 15% were seen once. This same sample was also taken into another study, of T cells expressing NK-cell markers.

The sample taken for sequencing was PBMCs. These receptors all stem from a woman younger than 30 in good health.

This clonotype was seen a handful of times. The V call is TRBV6-1, the J call TRBJ1-2; D is unclear. The V gene lost 5 bases and the J gene lost 8 bases, with 18 bases spanning the gap. Germline CDR1 and CDR2: MNHNS and SASEGT. The CDR3 consists of 14 residues. Here the CDR3 DNA reads TGTGCCAGCAGTCCCCGGTCCTTTCTCGGGGGCTACACCTTC. As protein: CASSPRSFLGGYTF.

This clonotype was picked up a small number of times. The chain carries TRBV10-3 and TRBJ1-5; no clear D gene. The CDR3 loop spans 14 amino acids. V was pared by 2 bases and J by 2 bases, with 7 bases between. Germline lookup yields CDR1 ENHRY and CDR2 SYGVKD. CDR3 nucleotide sequence: TGTGCCATCAGTGAGGCAGGTCGCAATCAGCCCCAGCATTTT. It encodes CAISEAGRNQPQHF.

This chain uses TRBV10-3 with TRBJ2-1; D is ambiguous. V lost 2 bases to trimming and J lost 1 base, with 12 bases between them. The CDR3 consists of 16 residues. The germline gives CDR1 ENHRY, CDR2 SYGVKD. The CDR3, as DNA: TGTGCCATCAGTGAGCCGAACGCTAAGTCCTACAATGAGCAGTTCTTC. This encodes CAISEPNAKSYNEQFF.

The chain joins TRBV5-1 to TRBJ2-7, with D perhaps given as TRBD1 or TRBD2 (6 bases each). Trimming removed 6 bases at V and 5 bases at J, with 18 bases between. CDR1 is SGHRS and CDR2 is YFSETQ in the germline V gene. This CDR3 has 14 residues. CDR3 DNA: TGCGCCAGCACCCCCCCGGGGGCGGACGACGAGCAGTACTTC. Amino acid sequence: CASTPPGADDEQYF.

This clonotype was picked up many times. This chain joins TRBV20-1 and TRBJ2-1, with 8 bases identical to TRBD2. V lost 3 bases, J lost 7 bases, and 2 bases stayed unmatched. This CDR3 comprises 12 residues. The germline gives CDR1 DFQATT, CDR2 SNEGSKA (reference sequence). The CDR3, as DNA: TGCAGTGCTAGTCGGGGGGGGAATGAGCAGTTCTTC. The encoded protein is CSASRGGNEQFF.

This clonotype was recorded a few times. The chain recombines TRBV15 with TRBJ2-5, with D possibly being TRBD2 (5 bases). The CDR3 sequence is 15 residues long. CDR1 and CDR2 from the germline V gene are LNHNV and YYDKDF (reference sequence). Trimming removed 0 bases from V and 5 bases from J, with 13 bases in between. The chain's CDR3 is CATSRDLGGGETQYF. CDR3 DNA sequence: TGTGCCACCAGCAGAGATTTAGGAGGTGGGGAGACCCAGTACTTC.

This clonotype was detected only a few times. The gene calls are TRBV6-1 and TRBJ1-1; D is undetermined. Germline lookup yields CDR1 MNHNS and CDR2 SASEGT. This CDR3 region has 16 residues. V was shortened by 5 bases and J by 1 base, with 17 bases between the two germline ends. CDR3: CASSRALTSSNTEAFF. As DNA, the CDR3 is TGTGCCAGCAGTAGAGCGCTTACTTCTTCGAACACTGAAGCTTTCTTT.

CDR3 residues: CASSHNSGPSNQPQHF. The CDR3 DNA reads TGTGCCAGCAGTCACAACTCTGGGCCCTCCAATCAGCCCCAGCATTTT. This chain uses TRBV2 with TRBJ1-5, with unresolved D. V was trimmed by 5 bases and J by 3 bases, leaving 17 bases between them. The CDR3 is 16 amino acids. The germline CDR1 and CDR2 sequences are SNHLY and FYNNEI.

There are a few counts of this clonotype. The chain carries TRBV20-1 and TRBJ1-4, with unresolved D. CDR1 is DFQATT and CDR2 is SNEGSKA in the germline V gene (reference sequence). This CDR3 spans 13 amino acids. V was pared by 5 bases and J by 8 bases, with 15 bases between. CDR3 protein: CSAQREQIEKLFF. CDR3 sequence (DNA): TGCAGTGCTCAACGGGAACAAATCGAAAAACTGTTTTTT.

This clonotype was recorded many times. The V and J genes are TRBV12-3 or TRBV12-4 and TRBJ2-7, with D possibly matching TRBD2 (6 bases). Trimming took off 7 bases at V and 7 bases at J, with 14 bases between the two ends. This CDR3 region has 12 residues. CDR3 nucleotides: TGTGCCAGCACCGCGGGACTTCTGGAGCAGTACTTC. It codes for CASTAGLLEQYF.

This clonotype appeared a few times. The chain uses TRBV20-1 and TRBJ1-1; D unclear. CDR3 length equals 12 residues. Germline assignment: CDR1 DFQATT and CDR2 SNEGSKA (reference sequence). Trimming removed 2 bases from V and 4 bases from J, with 8 bases in between. In nucleotides, the CDR3 is TGCAGTGCTAGACGGGGAGGCACTGAAGCTTTCTTT. The encoded protein is CSARRGGTEAFF.

This clonotype was counted only a few times. The chain links TRBV20-1 to TRBJ2-1; D tentatively reads TRBD1 or TRBD2 (5 bases each). This CDR3 is built from 15 residues. From germline, CDR1 is DFQATT and CDR2 SNEGSKA (reference sequence). The CDR3 region is CSHLGDLAYYNEQFF. CDR3 nucleotide sequence: TGCAGCCATCTCGGGGACCTAGCTTACTACAATGAGCAGTTCTTC.

The chain links TRBV7-2 to TRBJ2-1; TRBD2 matches 9 bases. This CDR3 spans 16 amino acids. Germline CDR1 is SGHTA and CDR2 is FQGNSA. With 1 base clipped from V and 1 base from J, the junction kept 2 bases outside the gene matches. The DNA for the CDR3 is TGTGCCAGCAGCTTAGAGCTAGCGGGATCCTACAATGAGCAGTTCTTC. Its protein is CASSLELAGSYNEQFF.

The sample holds many counts of this clonotype. The chain uses TRBV12-3 or TRBV12-4 and TRBJ2-7, with a tentative D call TRBD2 (6 bases). CDR3 size: 14 residues. Trimming took 3 bases from V and 0 from J, leaving 9 bases between them. CDR3 nucleotides: TGTGCCAGCAGTTTCGGTAGCGGCTCCTACGAGCAGTACTTC. This translates into CASSFGSGSYEQYF.

The genes are TRBV4-2 and TRBJ2-5, with a tentative D call TRBD2 (5 bases). The length of the CDR3 is 15 residues. V was cut by 1 base and J by 5 bases, with 14 bases left in between. Germline V gene data show CDR1 as LGHNA and CDR2 as YNFKEQ. The CDR3: CASSQVFLPGETQYF. The CDR3, as DNA: TGTGCCAGCAGCCAAGTCTTTCTTCCGGGGGAGACCCAGTACTTC.

The V call is TRBV10-3, the J call TRBJ2-1; TRBD1 agrees at 7 bases. This CDR3 comprises 12 residues. From germline, CDR1 is ENHRY and CDR2 SYGVKD. The ends lost 11 bases at V and 5 bases at J; junction bases unmatched: 6. The CDR3 spells CASNTGDNEQFF. The CDR3 coding sequence is TGTGCCTCCAACACAGGGGACAATGAGCAGTTCTTC.

The chain carries TRBV12-3 or TRBV12-4 and TRBJ2-1, with 13 nucleotides matching TRBD2. The junction had 12 bases not matched to a gene; V was cut back by 7 bases and J by 9 bases. CDR3 length: 16 amino acids. CDR3 sequence: CASKTTGTSGVGEQFF. The CDR3 DNA follows: TGTGCCAGCAAAACTACCGGGACTAGCGGGGTGGGTGAGCAGTTCTTC.

This clonotype was counted a few times. The rearrangement uses TRBV3-1 and TRBJ1-2; D is unclear. This CDR3 has 14 residues. Germline V gene data show CDR1 as LGHDT and CDR2 as YNNKEL (reference sequence). Trimming shortened V by 1 base and J by 8 bases, and 14 bases separated the two germline ends. The CDR3 bases are TGTGCCAGCAGCCAAGCGGCGAGAGTTTTCGGCTACACCTTC. Encoded protein: CASSQAARVFGYTF.

This clonotype was counted only a few times. The chain uses TRBV10-3 and TRBJ1-3; D possibly corresponds to TRBD1 (6 bases). V was clipped by 4 bases and J by 1 base, with 8 bases between them. The CDR3 contains 14 residues. Germline V CDR1 and CDR2: ENHRY, SYGVKD. The CDR3 here is CAISAQGSGNTIYF. CDR3 nucleotide sequence: TGTGCCATCAGTGCACAGGGTTCTGGAAACACCATATATTTT.

At least ten counts were recorded for this clonotype. The chain couples TRBV11-2 to TRBJ2-2, with TRBD2 matching 9 bases. J was trimmed by 6 bases and V by 2 bases; bases with no gene match: 13. The germline CDR1 and CDR2 sequences are SGHAT and FQNNGV. This CDR3 spans 18 amino acids. CDR3 region: CASSLWPREREVPGELFF. The CDR3 DNA reads as TGTGCCAGCAGCTTATGGCCCCGAGAGCGGGAGGTTCCCGGGGAGCTGTTTTTT.

V gene TRBV7-9 combines with J gene TRBJ1-2; D unclear. Germline CDR1 and CDR2: SEHNR and FQNEAQ (reference sequence). Trimming pared 2 bases from V and 8 bases from J, leaving 6 bases between. The CDR3 sequence is 11 residues long. In DNA, the CDR3 is TGTGCCAGCAGCTTAAGGATCGGCTACACCTTC. Its translation is CASSLRIGYTF.

The sample holds a few counts of this clonotype. As DNA, the CDR3 is TGCGCCAGCAGTAAAGACAGCGATCGGACCGGGGAGCTGTTTTTT. It encodes CASSKDSDRTGELFF. This chain joins TRBV10-1 and TRBJ2-2; maybe TRBD1 (5 bases). Trimming left V 5 bases short and J 5 bases short, with 15 bases between. Germline V gives CDR1 WNHNN, CDR2 SYGVQD (reference sequence). CDR3 length: 15 residues.

The J gene is TRBJ2-5, the V gene TRBV20-1; 8 bases match TRBD1. Germline V gene data show CDR1 as DFQATT and CDR2 as SNEGSKA (reference sequence). CDR3 length equals 12 residues. Trimming removed 5 bases from V and 4 bases from J; junction bases left unmatched: 3. CDR3 loop: CSASDRVETQYF. In nucleotides, the CDR3 is TGCAGTGCTTCGGACAGGGTAGAGACCCAGTACTTC.

CDR3 in DNA: TGTGCCAGCAGTCCCCCAGCGGGCGATAGTGAGACCCAGTACTTC. As protein: CASSPPAGDSETQYF. V gene TRBV12-3 or TRBV12-4 combines with J gene TRBJ2-5; D may be TRBD2 (6 bases). This CDR3 comprises 15 residues. Trimming shortened V by 5 bases and J by 5 bases, and 18 bases separated the two germline ends.